Below are 10 T cell receptor beta chains sequenced from a single sample in a study of blood T cell repertoires in COVID-19. Using immunoSEQ multiplex PCR, the repertoire was profiled, and TCRdb retains in-frame clones only, with some absent. This table has about 150,000 clones, 80% to 85% appearing once. Sequenced input: PBMCs or T cells enriched from blood (not recorded which). These receptors originate from a woman aged 45-65 years who had been exposed to COVID-19.

The chain recombines TRBV10-3 with TRBJ1-5, with 8 positions matching TRBD1. V lost 0 bases, J lost 3 bases, and 1 base stayed unmatched. Per the germline V gene, CDR1 is ENHRY and CDR2 is SYGVKD. This CDR3 region has 15 residues. The CDR3 reads CAISESTGDNQPQHF. CDR3 DNA: TGTGCCATCAGTGAGTCGACAGGGGACAATCAGCCCCAGCATTTT.

This rearrangement joins TRBV29-1 to TRBJ1-5; TRBD1 agrees at 7 bases. Germline values: CDR1 SQVTM, CDR2 ANQGSEA. V lost 0 bases and J lost 4; bases outside the gene matches: 3. The CDR3 has 14 amino acids. The CDR3 DNA sequence: TGCAGCGTTGAAGAAGAGGGGGCGAATCAGCCCCAGCATTTT. Protein product: CSVEEEGANQPQHF. Supplemented by reference TRBV29-1 and TRBJ1-5, the full variable domain reads SAVISQKPSRDICQRGTSLTIQCQVDSQVTMMFWYRQQPGQSLTLIATANQGSEATYESGFVIDKFPISRPNLTFSTLTVSNMSPEDSSIYLCSVEEEGANQPQHFGDGTRLSIL.

This chain uses TRBV7-8 with TRBJ2-7; TRBD2 aligns across 13 bases. The V gene end was trimmed by 0 bases and the J gene end by 7 bases; junction bases not matched to a gene: 6. Germline loops: CDR1 SGHVS, CDR2 FQNEAQ. CDR3 size: 16 residues. This chain's CDR3 is CASSLALGLAGKEQYF. The DNA for the CDR3 is TGTGCCAGCAGCTTAGCCCTGGGACTAGCGGGGAAGGAGCAGTACTTC.

The V and J genes are TRBV7-2 and TRBJ2-7; 13 positions match TRBD2. The CDR3 is 17 amino acids. The ends lost 2 bases at V and 7 bases at J; junction bases unmatched: 11. The germline gives CDR1 SGHTA, CDR2 FQGNSA. For the CDR3, the DNA is TGTGCCAGCAGCTTATTTGGCACTAGCGGGAGGGCGGGAGAGCAGTACTTC. Its protein product is CASSLFGTSGRAGEQYF.

The chain carries TRBV12-5 and TRBJ2-3; 9 bases align to TRBD1. The V gene's germline CDR1 is LGHNT and CDR2 FRNRAP. J gave up 4 bases and V 4 bases, and 9 bases lay outside the gene matches. The CDR3 runs 16 residues. CDR3 amino acids: CASGSPRGTGPDTQYF. CDR3 bases: TGTGCTAGTGGTTCGCCGAGGGGGACAGGGCCAGATACGCAGTATTTT.

J is TRBJ1-3 and V is TRBV12-5; D is undetermined. Germline assignment: CDR1 LGHNT and CDR2 FRNRAP. This CDR3 contains 16 residues. V was shortened by 0 bases and J by 0 bases, with 9 bases between the two germline ends. This CDR3 reads CASGLVLPTSGNTIYF. DNA of the CDR3: TGTGCTAGTGGTTTGGTACTTCCCACCTCTGGAAACACCATATATTTT.

V usage is TRBV4-2 and J usage is TRBJ2-3, with TRBD2 matching 9 bases. Trimming cost V 1 base and J 4 bases; bases outside gene matches: 6. CDR1 LGHNA and CDR2 YNFKEQ come from the germline V gene. The CDR3 runs to 16 residues. The chain's CDR3 is CASSQASGGSSDTQYF. The CDR3 nucleotides read TGTGCCAGCAGCCAAGCCAGCGGGGGGTCCTCAGATACGCAGTATTTT.

The chain combines TRBV11-2 with TRBJ2-1; 16 nucleotides agree with TRBD2. Germline trimming cut 5 bases from V and 3 bases from J; bases unmatched to any gene: 4. The V gene's germline CDR1 is SGHAT and CDR2 FQNNGV. The CDR3 runs 17 residues. CDR3 residues: CASSPGLAGGFYNEQFF. The CDR3 nucleotides read TGTGCCAGCAGCCCGGGACTAGCGGGAGGGTTCTACAATGAGCAGTTCTTC.

V and J are TRBV27 and TRBJ2-1, with a tentative D call TRBD1 (5 bases). The CDR3 runs to 15 residues. Germline V gives CDR1 MNHEY, CDR2 SMNVEV (reference sequence). V shed 6 bases and J shed 9 bases, with 21 bases lying between them. The CDR3 nucleotides are TGTGCCAGCAGAGGGGATACCTCGAGGTCGGGTGAGCAGTTCTTC. It codes for CASRGDTSRSGEQFF.

The chain couples TRBV12-5 to TRBJ2-3, with 9 bases identical to TRBD2. The CDR3 totals 17 residues. Germline V gene sequence: CDR1 LGHNT, CDR2 FRNRAP. V dropped 1 base and J dropped 5; count of bases not matched to a gene: 10. The CDR3 nucleotides are TGTGCTAGTGGTTTGGCGACTAGCGGTTTTGGTGGAGATACGCAGTATTTT. Its translation is CASGLATSGFGGDTQYF.